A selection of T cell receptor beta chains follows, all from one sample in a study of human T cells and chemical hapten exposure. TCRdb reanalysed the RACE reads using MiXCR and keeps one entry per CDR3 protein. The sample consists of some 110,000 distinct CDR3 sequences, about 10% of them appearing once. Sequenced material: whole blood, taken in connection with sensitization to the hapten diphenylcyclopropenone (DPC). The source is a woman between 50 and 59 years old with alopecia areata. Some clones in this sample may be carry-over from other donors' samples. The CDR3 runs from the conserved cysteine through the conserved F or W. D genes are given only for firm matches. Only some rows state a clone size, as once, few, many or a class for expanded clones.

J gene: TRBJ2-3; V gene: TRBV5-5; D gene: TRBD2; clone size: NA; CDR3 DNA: TGTGCCAGCAGCATGGGACTAGCGGCGACCTCAGATACGCAGTATTTT; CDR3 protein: CASSMGLAATSDTQYF
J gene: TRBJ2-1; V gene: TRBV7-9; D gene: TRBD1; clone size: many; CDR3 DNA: TGTGCCAGCAGCTATGCCGGGACAGGGGTCCATCATGAGCAGTTCTTC; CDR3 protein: CASSYAGTGVHHEQFF
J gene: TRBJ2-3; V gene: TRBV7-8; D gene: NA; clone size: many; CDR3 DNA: TGTGCCAGCACCCTCACCGGGGGATCAGATACGCAGTATTTT; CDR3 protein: CASTLTGGSDTQYF
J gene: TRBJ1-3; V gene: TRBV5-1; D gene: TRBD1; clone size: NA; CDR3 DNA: TGCGCCAGCAGCCCGAGGACAGGGGCTGGAAACACCATATATTTT; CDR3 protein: CASSPRTGAGNTIYF
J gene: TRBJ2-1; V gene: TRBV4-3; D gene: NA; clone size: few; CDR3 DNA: TGCGCCAGCAGCCAAGTACCGGGGTCCAATGAGCAGTTCTTC; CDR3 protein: CASSQVPGSNEQFF
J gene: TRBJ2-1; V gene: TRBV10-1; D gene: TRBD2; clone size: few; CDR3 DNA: TGCGCCAGCAGTGTTGGTAGCGGGAGCTCCTACAATGAGCAGTTCTTC; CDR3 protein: CASSVGSGSSYNEQFF
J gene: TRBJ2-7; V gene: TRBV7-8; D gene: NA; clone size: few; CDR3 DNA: TGTGCCAGCAGCTTAGCGCGGAGAGGCAGGAGCAACGAGCAGTACTTC; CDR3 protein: CASSLARRGRSNEQYF
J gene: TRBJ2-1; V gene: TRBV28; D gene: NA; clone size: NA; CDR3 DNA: TGTGCCAGCAGTGTAGGGGGGATTGAGCAGTTCTTC; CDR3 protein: CASSVGGIEQFF
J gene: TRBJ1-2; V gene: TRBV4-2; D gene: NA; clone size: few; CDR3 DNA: TGTGCCAGCAGCCCCCAAAAAGGGGTAGATGGCTACACCTTC; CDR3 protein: CASSPQKGVDGYTF
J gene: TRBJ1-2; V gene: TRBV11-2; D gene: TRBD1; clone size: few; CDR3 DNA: TGTGCCAGCAGCTCCAGGACAGGGGCCTACTATGGCTACACCTTC; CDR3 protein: CASSSRTGAYYGYTF
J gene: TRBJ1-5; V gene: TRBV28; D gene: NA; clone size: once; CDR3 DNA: TGTGCCAGCACCGAGGTACAGACCCGTAATCAGCCCCGGCATTTT; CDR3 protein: CASTEVQTRNQPRHF
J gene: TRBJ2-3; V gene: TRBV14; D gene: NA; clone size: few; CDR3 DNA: TGTGCCAGCAGCCAATGGGGTCAGCCCGATACGCAGTATTTT; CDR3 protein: CASSQWGQPDTQYF
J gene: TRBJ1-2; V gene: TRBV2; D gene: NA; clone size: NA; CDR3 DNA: TGTGCCAGCAGGGGGACCTATGGCTACACCTTC; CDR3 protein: CASRGTYGYTF
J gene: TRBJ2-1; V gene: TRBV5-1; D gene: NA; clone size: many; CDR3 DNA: TGCGCCAGCAGCCGGGACGGGGACGGGCGCGGCGAGCAGTTCTTC; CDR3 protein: CASSRDGDGRGEQFF
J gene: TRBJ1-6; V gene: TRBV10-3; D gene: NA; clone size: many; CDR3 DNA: TGTGCCATCAGTGAGTCGCAGATTTCACCCCTCCACTTT; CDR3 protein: CAISESQISPLHF
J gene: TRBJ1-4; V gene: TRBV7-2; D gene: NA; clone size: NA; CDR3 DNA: TGTGCCAGCAGCACCCTATACGGAGAAAAACTGTTTTTT; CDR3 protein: CASSTLYGEKLFF
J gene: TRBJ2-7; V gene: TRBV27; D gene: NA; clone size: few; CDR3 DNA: TGTGCCAGCAGTTTTACCCAAGGTGGCGCCGAGCAGTACTTC; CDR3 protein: CASSFTQGGAEQYF
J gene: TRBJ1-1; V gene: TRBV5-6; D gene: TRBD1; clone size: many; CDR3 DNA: TGTGCCAGCAGCTTCCCGTGGACAGGGGGAAACACTGAAGCTTTCTTT; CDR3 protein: CASSFPWTGGNTEAFF
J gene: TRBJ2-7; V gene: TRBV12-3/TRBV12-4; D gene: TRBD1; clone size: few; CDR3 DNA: TGTGCCAGCAACCTAGACAGGGGTAGTTCCTACGAGCAGTACTTC; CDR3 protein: CASNLDRGSSYEQYF
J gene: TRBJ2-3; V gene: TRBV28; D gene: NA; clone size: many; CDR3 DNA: TGTGCCAGCAGTTTAGGGGGACCAGATACGCAGTATTTT; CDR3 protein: CASSLGGPDTQYF
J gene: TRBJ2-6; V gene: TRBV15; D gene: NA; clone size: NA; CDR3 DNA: TGTGCCACCAGCAGAGACAGGGCATACTCTGGGGCCAACGTCCTGACTTTC; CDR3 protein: CATSRDRAYSGANVLTF
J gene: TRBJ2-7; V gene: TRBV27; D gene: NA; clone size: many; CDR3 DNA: TGTGCCAGCAGTTTATTAAACCCAAGTTACGAGCAGTACTTC; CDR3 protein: CASSLLNPSYEQYF
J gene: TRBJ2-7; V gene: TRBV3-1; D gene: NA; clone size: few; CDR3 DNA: TGTGCCAGCAGCCAAGTAACCTACGAGCAGTACTTC; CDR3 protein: CASSQVTYEQYF
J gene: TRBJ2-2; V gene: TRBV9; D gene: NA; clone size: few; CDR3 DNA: TGTGCCAGCAGCGTCCCGAGGACAGCGCCGAACACCGGGGAGCTGTTTTTT; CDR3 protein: CASSVPRTAPNTGELFF
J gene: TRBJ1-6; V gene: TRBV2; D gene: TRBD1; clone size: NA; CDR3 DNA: TGTGCCAGCCGAGGGGGCCCTTCACCCCTCCACTTT; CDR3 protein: CASRGGPSPLHF
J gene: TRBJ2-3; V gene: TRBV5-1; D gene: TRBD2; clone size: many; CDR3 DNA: TGCGCCAGCAGCCCGGGGACTAGCGGATCAGATACGCAGTATTTT; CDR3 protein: CASSPGTSGSDTQYF
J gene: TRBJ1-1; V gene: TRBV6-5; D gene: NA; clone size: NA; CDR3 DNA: TGTGCCAGCAGGGGGGGACGGCGAACTGAAGCTTTCTTT; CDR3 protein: CASRGGRRTEAFF
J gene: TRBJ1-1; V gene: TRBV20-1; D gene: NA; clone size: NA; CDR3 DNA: TGCAGTGCTAGCACCGGGGCCACTGAAGCTTTCTTT; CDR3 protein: CSASTGATEAFF
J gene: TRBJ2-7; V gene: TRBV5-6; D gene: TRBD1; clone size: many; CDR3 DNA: TGTGCCAGCAGCCCGGAGGCATGGGACAGCTCCTACGAGCAGTACTTC; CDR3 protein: CASSPEAWDSSYEQYF
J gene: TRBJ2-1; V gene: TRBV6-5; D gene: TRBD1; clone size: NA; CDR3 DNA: TGTGCCAGCAGTACGGTGGCAGGGGGCCGCAATGAGCAGTTCTTC; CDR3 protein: CASSTVAGGRNEQFF
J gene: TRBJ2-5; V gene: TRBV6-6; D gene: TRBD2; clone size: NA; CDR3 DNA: TGTGCCAGCAGGACTAGCGGGGCTCAAGAGACCCAGTACTTC; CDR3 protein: CASRTSGAQETQYF
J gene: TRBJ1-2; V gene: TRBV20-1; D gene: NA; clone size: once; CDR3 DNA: TGCAGTGCCGCCCAAGGTGGCGGGGGGTATGGCTACACCTTC; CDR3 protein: CSAAQGGGGYGYTF
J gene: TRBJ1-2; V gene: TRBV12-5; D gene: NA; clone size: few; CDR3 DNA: TGTGCTAGTGGTTTGTGGTTCGTTCCGGGGGACACATCTAACTATGGCTACACCTTC; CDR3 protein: CASGLWFVPGDTSNYGYTF
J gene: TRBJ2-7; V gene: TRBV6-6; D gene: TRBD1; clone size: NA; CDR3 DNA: TGTGCCAGCAACTACAGGGGTAGTGAGCAGAACTTC; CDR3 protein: CASNYRGSEQNF
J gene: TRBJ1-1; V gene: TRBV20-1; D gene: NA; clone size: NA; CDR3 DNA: TGCAGTGCTCGTGGGGGCTCGAACACTGAAGCTTTCTTT; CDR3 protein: CSARGGSNTEAFF
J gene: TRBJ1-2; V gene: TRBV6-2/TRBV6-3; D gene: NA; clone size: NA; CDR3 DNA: TGTGCCAGCACCGACAGACAGTCGGGGAACTATGGCTACACCTTC; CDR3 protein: CASTDRQSGNYGYTF
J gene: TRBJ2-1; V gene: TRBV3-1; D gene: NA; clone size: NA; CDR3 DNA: TGTGCCAGCAGCCAAGATGGCTCAGCCTACAATGAGCAGTTCTTC; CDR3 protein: CASSQDGSAYNEQFF
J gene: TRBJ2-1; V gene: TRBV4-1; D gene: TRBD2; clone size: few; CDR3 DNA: TGCGCCAGCAGCCAAGTCGTCGGGGGGGGCTGGGATGAGCAGTTCTTC; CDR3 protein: CASSQVVGGGWDEQFF
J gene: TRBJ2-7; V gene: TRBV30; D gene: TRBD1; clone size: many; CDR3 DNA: TGTGCCTGGACGACAGGGGTAACGTCCATTCCCTACGAGCAGTACTTC; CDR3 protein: CAWTTGVTSIPYEQYF
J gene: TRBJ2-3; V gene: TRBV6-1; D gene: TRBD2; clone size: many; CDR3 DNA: TGTGCCAGCAGTGCGAGCGGGACCACAGATACGCAGTATTTT; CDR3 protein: CASSASGTTDTQYF
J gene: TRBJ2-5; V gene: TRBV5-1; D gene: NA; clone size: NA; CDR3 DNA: TGCGCCAGCAGCTTGGTGCAGGGGGGCCAAGAGACCCAGTACTTC; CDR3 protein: CASSLVQGGQETQYF
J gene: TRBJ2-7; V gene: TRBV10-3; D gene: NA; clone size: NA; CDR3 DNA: TGTGCCATCAGTGATAGCGCTGCCTACGAGCAGTACTTC; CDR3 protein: CAISDSAAYEQYF
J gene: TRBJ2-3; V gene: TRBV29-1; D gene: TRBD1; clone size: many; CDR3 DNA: TGCAGCGTTGAAGATCCTTACAGGGGGCCAGATACGCAGTATTTT; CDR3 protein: CSVEDPYRGPDTQYF
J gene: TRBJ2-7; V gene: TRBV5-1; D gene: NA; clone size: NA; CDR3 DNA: TGCGCCAGCAGCTGGGCTAGCGAGCAGTACTTC; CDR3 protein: CASSWASEQYF
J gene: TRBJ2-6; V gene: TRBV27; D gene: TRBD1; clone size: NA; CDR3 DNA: TGTGCCAGCACCCTCTCACCTCCAGGGGGCGCTGGGGCCAACGTCCTGACTTTC; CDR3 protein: CASTLSPPGGAGANVLTF
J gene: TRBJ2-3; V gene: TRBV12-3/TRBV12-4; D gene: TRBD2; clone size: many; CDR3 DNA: TGTGCCAGCAGTTTGGGACTAGCGATTTCGACAGATACGCAGTATTTT; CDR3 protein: CASSLGLAISTDTQYF
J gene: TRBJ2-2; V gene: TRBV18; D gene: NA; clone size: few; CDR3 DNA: TGTGCCAGCTCACCACCGGTGGCTGGGCTGAACACCGGGGAGCTGTTTTTT; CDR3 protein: CASSPPVAGLNTGELFF
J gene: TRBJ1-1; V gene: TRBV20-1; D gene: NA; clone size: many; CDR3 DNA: TGCAGTGCTAGAATTAAGGGGATGGGGAACACTGAAGCTTTCTTT; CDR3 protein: CSARIKGMGNTEAFF
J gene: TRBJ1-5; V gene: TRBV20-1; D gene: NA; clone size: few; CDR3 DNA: TGCAGTGCTAGTCGAAGGGGAGCAGGTCAGCCCCAGCATTTT; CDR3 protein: CSASRRGAGQPQHF
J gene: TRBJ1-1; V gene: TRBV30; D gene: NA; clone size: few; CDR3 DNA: TGTGCCTGGAGTGTTGGGGGCCCATTGAACACTGAAGCTTTCTTT; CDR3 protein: CAWSVGGPLNTEAFF
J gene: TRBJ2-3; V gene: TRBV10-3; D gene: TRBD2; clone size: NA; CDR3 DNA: TGTGCCATCAACCCGGGACTAGCGGGAAAAGATACGCAGTATTTT; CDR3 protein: CAINPGLAGKDTQYF
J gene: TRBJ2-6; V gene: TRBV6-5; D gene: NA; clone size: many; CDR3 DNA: TGTGCCAGCAGTTTAGTCTCTGGGGCCAACGTCCTGACTTTC; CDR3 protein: CASSLVSGANVLTF
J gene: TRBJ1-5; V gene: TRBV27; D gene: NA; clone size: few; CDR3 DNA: TGTGCCAGCAGTCCTAGTCCCTATAGCAATCAGCCCCAGCATTTT; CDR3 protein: CASSPSPYSNQPQHF
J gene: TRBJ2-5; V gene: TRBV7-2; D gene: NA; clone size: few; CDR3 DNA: TGTGCCAGCAGCCCGAGCCGACAGCAAGAGACCCAGTACTTC; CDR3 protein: CASSPSRQQETQYF
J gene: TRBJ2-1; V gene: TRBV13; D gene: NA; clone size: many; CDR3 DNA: TGTGCCAGCAGTACCCCGACACCATACAATGAGCAGTTCTTC; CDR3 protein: CASSTPTPYNEQFF
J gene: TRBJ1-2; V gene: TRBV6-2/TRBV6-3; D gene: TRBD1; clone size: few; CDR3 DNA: TGTGCCAGCAGTAAACGACAGGGAGGGGTGGATGGCTACACCTTC; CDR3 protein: CASSKRQGGVDGYTF
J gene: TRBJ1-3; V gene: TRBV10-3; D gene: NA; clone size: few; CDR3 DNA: TGTGCCATCAGTGTGGCAAGCTCTGGAAACACCATATATTTT; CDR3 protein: CAISVASSGNTIYF
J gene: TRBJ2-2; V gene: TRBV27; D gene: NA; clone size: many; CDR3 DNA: TGTGCCAGCGGGGGGCTCCTTAGAACCGGGGAGCTGTTTTTT; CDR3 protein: CASGGLLRTGELFF